The sequence of this T cell receptor (beta chain) was determined in a study of blood T cell repertoires in COVID-19. The V and J ends lost 4 bases and 4 bases respectively, with 15 bases between them. CDR1 is MNHEY and CDR2 is SVGAGI in the germline V gene. The CDR3 is 15 amino acids. Authors' analysis steps: Estimation of nucleated cell counts was performed using reference gene primer amplification. Assay: immunoSEQ multiplex PCR; the TCRdb copy retains only in-frame clones and omits some. The V and J calls and clone size were taken over from that table, and D and trimming were inferred from the DNA. The repertoire holds about 140,000 clones, with roughly 88% as singletons.

The sequenced sample was peripheral blood. This sequence originates from a man aged 55 to 70 with active or convalescent COVID-19. V usage is TRBV6-5 and J usage is TRBJ2-3; D perhaps matches TRBD2 (7 bases). Here the CDR3 reads CASSSGGGSPDTQYF. As DNA, the CDR3 is TGTGCCAGCAGTTCGGGGGGCGGGAGCCCAGATACGCAGTATTTT.